This T cell receptor beta chain originates from a study of cytomegalovirus exposure and HLA in healthy donors. Notes on the study in general: HLA alleles showed associations with about 17,000 TCR beta sequences in a later analysis, at a 0.05 false discovery rate.

Germline V lookup: CDR1 LNHDA, CDR2 SQIVND (reference sequence). CDR3 length equals 15 residues. V gave up 7 bases and J gave up 7 bases; unmatched junction bases: 10. A remark on this clone: Its antigen is still unknown.

The PCR ran on 60 Vbeta and 13 Jbeta primers. Method: immunoSEQ multiplex PCR; TCRdb's copy keeps in-frame clones and lacks some. Of about 160,000 clones in the sample, approximately 72% were seen once. Sequencing was carried out using PBMCs. The chain uses TRBV19 and TRBJ1-6, with 7 bases that match TRBD1. The TCR was taken from a female donor in good health and CMV-seronegative. This CDR3 reads CASTQQGSNNSPLHF. The CDR3 coding sequence is TGTGCCAGTACCCAACAGGGGAGTAACAATTCACCCCTCCACTTT. Filled out from reference TRBV19 and TRBJ1-6, the complete variable domain reads DGGITQSPKYLFRKEGQNVTLSCEQNLNHDAMYWYRQDPGQGLRLIYYSQIVNDFQKGDIAEGYSVSREKKESFPLTVTSAQKNPTAFYLCASTQQGSNNSPLHFGNGTRLTVT.